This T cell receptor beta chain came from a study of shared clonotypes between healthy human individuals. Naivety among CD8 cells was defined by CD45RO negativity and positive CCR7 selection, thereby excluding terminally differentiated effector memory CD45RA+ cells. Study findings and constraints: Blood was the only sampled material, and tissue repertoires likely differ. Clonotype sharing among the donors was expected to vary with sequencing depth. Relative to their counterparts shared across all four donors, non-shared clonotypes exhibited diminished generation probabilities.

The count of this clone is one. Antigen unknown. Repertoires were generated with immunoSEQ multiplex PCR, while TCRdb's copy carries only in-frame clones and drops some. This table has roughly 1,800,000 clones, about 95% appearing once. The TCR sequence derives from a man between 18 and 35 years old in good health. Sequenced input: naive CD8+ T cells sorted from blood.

The CDR3 DNA reads TGTGCCAGCAGAACAGGCTCGGGTAGCTCCTACGAGCAGTACTTC. The encoded protein is CASRTGSGSSYEQYF. V is TRBV27 and J is TRBJ2-7; the D gene is possibly TRBD1 (5 bases). With 6 bases removed from V and 0 bases from J, the gap between germline ends came to 15 bases. The germline gives CDR1 MNHEY, CDR2 SMNVEV (reference sequence). This CDR3 is 15 amino acids long.